These 13 T cell receptor beta chains came from one sample sequenced in a study of T-cell reconstitution after alpha-beta-depleted transplantation in children. The library targeted TCRbeta and was prepared with unique molecular identifiers. TCRdb fed the PCR reads into MiXCR, producing one record per CDR3 protein. The sample lists about 260,000 distinct CDR3 sequences; roughly 10% were seen once. The input for sequencing was peripheral blood, taken 180 days after TCRalphabeta/CD19-depleted stem cell transplant. The source is a male patient aged 2 to 10 who had a stem cell transplant for chronic granulomatous disease, so the T cells may come from the graft donor.

This clonotype was counted ten times or more. The CDR3 nucleotides are TGTGCCAGCAGCATGACCTGGACACTGGTTGAGACCCAGTACTTC. Translation gives CASSMTWTLVETQYF. V gene TRBV28 combines with J gene TRBJ2-5, with D possibly being TRBD1 (5 bases). V shed 6 bases and J shed 5 bases, with 19 bases lying between them. CDR1 and CDR2 from the germline V gene are MDHEN and SYDVKM. The CDR3 runs 15 residues.

This clonotype was counted many times. The CDR3 nucleotides are TGCAGTGCTCCCTCGGCCGCCACAGATACGCAGTATTTT. It is translated as CSAPSAATDTQYF. The chain has TRBV20-1 and TRBJ2-3; D is ambiguous. Germline V gene data show CDR1 as DFQATT and CDR2 as SNEGSKA (reference sequence). Trimming stripped 5 bases from V and 2 bases from J, with 11 bases between. This CDR3 comprises 13 residues.

This clonotype has a count of ten or more. The chain links TRBV6-2 or TRBV6-3 to TRBJ2-3, with TRBD1 identical over 8 bases. The germline gives CDR1 MNHEY, CDR2 SVGEGT. V trimming: 6 bases; J trimming: 3 bases; junction bases outside the gene matches: 8. CDR3 length: 15 residues. The CDR3 nucleotides are TGTGCCAGCAGCATCGGGACAGGCGCAACAGATACGCAGTATTTT. Protein sequence: CASSIGTGATDTQYF.

This clonotype was counted ten times or more. The rearrangement uses TRBV28 and TRBJ2-7; D may be TRBD1 (6 bases). Per the germline V gene, CDR1 is MDHEN and CDR2 is SYDVKM. V lost 4 bases and J lost 0, with 19 bases in between. The CDR3 covers 17 residues. The CDR3 loop reads CASSSPASRGNSYEQYF. The DNA for the CDR3 is TGTGCCAGCAGTTCACCGGCGAGCAGGGGAAACTCCTACGAGCAGTACTTC.

This clonotype was detected ten times or more. The chain has TRBV11-1 and TRBJ2-3; 14 nucleotides agree with TRBD2. Germline V lookup: CDR1 SGHAT, CDR2 FQDESV (reference sequence). The trim removed 5 bases at V and 4 bases at J, leaving 11 bases unmatched. CDR3 length equals 18 residues. The DNA of the CDR3 is TGTGCCAGCAGCCGAGGGTCCGGGACTAGCGGGAGTCCAGATACGCAGTATTTT. Translated, it gives CASSRGSGTSGSPDTQYF. Complete variable domain (other parts from reference TRBV11-1 and TRBJ2-3): EAEVAQSPRYKITEKSQAVAFWCDPISGHATLYWYRQILGQGPELLVQFQDESVVDDSQLPKDRFSAERLKGVDSTLKIQPAELGDSAMYLCASSRGSGTSGSPDTQYFGPGTRLTVL.

This clonotype was seen ten or more times. V gene TRBV5-1 combines with J gene TRBJ2-1; TRBD1 agrees at 7 bases. J lost 0 bases, V lost 4 bases, and 4 bases had no gene match. This CDR3 contains 15 residues. Germline V gene sequence: CDR1 SGHRS, CDR2 YFSETQ. The CDR3 loop is CASSPGTDSYNEQFF. The CDR3 coding sequence is TGCGCCAGCAGCCCGGGGACAGACTCCTACAATGAGCAGTTCTTC.

Many counts were recorded for this clonotype. V is TRBV12-3 or TRBV12-4 and J is TRBJ2-4; 9 bases are a match to TRBD1. The V gene end was trimmed by 1 base and the J gene end by 7 bases; junction bases not matched to a gene: 8. The CDR3 has 16 residues. This CDR3 is CASSLEWDRERNIQYF. The CDR3 DNA sequence: TGTGCCAGCAGTTTAGAATGGGACAGGGAGAGGAACATTCAGTACTTC.

There are many counts of this clonotype. This rearrangement joins TRBV12-3 or TRBV12-4 to TRBJ2-5; 8 bases are shared with TRBD2. Trimming removed 5 bases from V and 0 bases from J; junction bases left unmatched: 11. The CDR3 spans 17 residues. The CDR3 coding sequence is TGTGCCAGCAGTCGCGGTACTAGCGGAGGATACCAAGAGACCCAGTACTTC. Translating it yields CASSRGTSGGYQETQYF.

This clonotype was seen at least ten times. This chain joins TRBV10-3 and TRBJ2-3; a weak D match, TRBD2 (6 bases). This CDR3 has 14 residues. Germline assignment: CDR1 ENHRY and CDR2 SYGVKD. Trimming cost V 2 bases and J 2 bases, with 8 bases left between them. The CDR3 region is CAISEGGNTDTQYF. CDR3 coding DNA: TGTGCCATCAGTGAGGGGGGGAACACAGATACGCAGTATTTT.

There are many counts of this clonotype. V usage is TRBV9 and J usage is TRBJ2-5; D call uncertain. Per germline, CDR1 SGDLS and CDR2 YYNGEE. Trimming cost V 9 bases and J 3 bases, with 3 bases left between them. The length of the CDR3 is 9 residues. The CDR3 nucleotides read TGTGCCACCGAAGAGACCCAGTACTTC. It specifies CATEETQYF.

Concerning this clonotype itself: A read error may be the cause here, since a much bigger clone is one base away. This sequence joins TRBV29-1 and TRBJ2-1, with 7 bases fitting TRBD2. This CDR3 is built from 13 residues. V lost 3 bases and J lost 8; bases outside the gene matches: 7. Per the germline V gene, CDR1 is SQVTM and CDR2 is ANQGSEA. This chain's CDR3 is CSVEGSRGDEQFF. The CDR3 bases are TGCAGCGTTGAGGGGTCCCGGGGGGATGAGCAGTTCTTC.

This clonotype was picked up many times. The chain links TRBV5-1 to TRBJ2-1; D gene uncertain. The length of the CDR3 is 12 residues. The V gene's germline CDR1 is SGHRS and CDR2 YFSETQ. Trimming took off 6 bases at V and 8 bases at J, with 12 bases between the two ends. The CDR3 nucleotides read TGCGCCAGCACCTCGGATGAGGATGAGCAGTTCTTC. Residues: CASTSDEDEQFF.

V gene TRBV28 combines with J gene TRBJ1-1; weak D call: TRBD1 (6 bases). Trimming cost V 7 bases and J 0 bases, with 12 bases left between them. This CDR3 is 14 amino acids long. The V gene's germline CDR1 is MDHEN and CDR2 SYDVKM. In DNA, the CDR3 is TGTGCCAGCACTTTGGACAGAGTGAACACTGAAGCTTTCTTT. It yields the protein CASTLDRVNTEAFF.